The clone carrying this T cell receptor beta chain appeared once. Germline lookup yields CDR1 SGDLS and CDR2 YYNGEE. V lost 3 bases and J lost 8; bases outside the gene matches: 10. CDR3 length: 15 amino acids. The sample is drawn from a study of T cell changes during pregnancy in multiple sclerosis. Profiling relied on immunoSEQ multiplex PCR, and the TCRdb table lists in-frame clones only, not all of them. This repertoire shows around 36,000 clones, 92% found once; its top ten account for over 10%. This clonotype was sampled from a female donor with multiple sclerosis, enrolled in a pregnancy study. The chain employs TRBV9 and TRBJ2-1, with TRBD2 matching over 8 bases. This specimen consisted of CD8+ T cells from peripheral blood mononuclear cells, obtained in the first trimester of pregnancy. The CDR3 coding sequence is TGTGCCAGCAGCGGAGCGGGGGCCGCTTGGGATGAGCAGTTCTTC. As protein: CASSGAGAAWDEQFF.